One sample yielded the 23 T cell receptor beta chains listed below, sequenced in a study of blood T cells in healthy people across ages. Using a J-beta primer mix together with a sample-barcoded 5' primer, a second PCR was run for roughly 6 to 12 cycles. TCRdb ran MiXCR on the 5' RACE reads and lists one entry per CDR3 protein. The data contain 1 million to 1.2 million distinct CDR3 sequences, under 40% of them singletons. The specimen sequenced was blood. These receptors all stem from a man aged 18 to 35 in good health.

There are a few counts of this clonotype. This sequence joins TRBV12-3 or TRBV12-4 and TRBJ1-2; 9 bases are a match to TRBD1. Trimming cost V 8 bases and J 2 bases; bases outside gene matches: 6. CDR3 size: 14 residues. The CDR3 reads CASGEQGANYGYTF. CDR3 in DNA: TGTGCCAGCGGGGAACAGGGGGCAAACTATGGCTACACCTTC.

The V call is TRBV28, the J call TRBJ2-7; D unresolved. The better agreement between TRBJ2-5 and the DNA end casts doubt on the J call. This CDR3 comprises 13 residues. In germline, CDR1 is MDHEN, CDR2 SYDVKM. The CDR3 coding sequence is TGTGCCAGCAGCGCAGCGAGGCGAGAGACCCAGTACTTC. This codes for CASSAARRETQYF.

This clonotype came up once. The rearrangement uses TRBV7-2 and TRBJ1-3; 8 bases are a match to TRBD1. The CDR3 totals 15 residues. The ends lost 5 bases at V and 2 bases at J; junction bases unmatched: 5. CDR1 is SGHTA, CDR2 FQGNSA, per germline. CDR3 amino acids: CASSTDRGAGNTIYF. In DNA, the CDR3 is TGTGCCAGCAGCACTGACAGGGGTGCTGGAAACACCATATATTTT.

This clonotype was detected only once. The genes are TRBV3-1 and TRBJ1-2, with 8 positions matching TRBD1. The V segment lost 0 bases and the J segment 6 bases; nucleotides outside the gene matches: 6. The CDR3 runs to 15 residues. Germline V lookup: CDR1 LGHDT, CDR2 YNNKEL (reference sequence). The CDR3 nucleotides read TGTGCCAGCAGCCAAGAGAACAGGGGGAGGAATGGCTACACCTTC. It encodes CASSQENRGRNGYTF.

A note on this clonotype: This may arise from a read error, as a much more abundant clone is one base away. DNA for the CDR3: TGTGCCGGCAGTCCACCGGGACAGAACTATGGCTACACCTTC. Amino acids: CAGSPPGQNYGYTF. V and J are TRBV12-3 or TRBV12-4 and TRBJ1-2; TRBD1 aligns across 7 bases. The CDR3 spans 14 residues.

The V call is TRBV7-2, the J call TRBJ2-1, with TRBD2 matching over 7 bases. The CDR3 contains 14 residues. V trimming: 3 bases; J trimming: 10 bases; junction bases outside the gene matches: 9. CDR1 and CDR2 from the germline V gene are SGHTA and FQGNSA. The CDR3 here is CASSFGGTAKEQFF. Written as DNA, the CDR3 is TGTGCCAGCAGCTTCGGGGGGACTGCCAAGGAGCAGTTCTTC.

In the case of this clonotype: This may come from a read error, since a much larger clone is one base off. The chain joins TRBV10-3 to TRBJ2-5; D remains unclear. Germline V gene data show CDR1 as ENHRY and CDR2 as SYGVKD. The CDR3 has 12 residues. Trimming cost V 2 bases and J 13 bases, with 14 bases left between them. DNA of the CDR3: TGTGCCATCAGTGAGGGACCACCAAGTTTGTACTTC. It codes for CAISEGPPSLYF.

Points on this clonotype: This could be a read error, since a much larger clone is one nucleotide away. The chain uses TRBV3-1 and TRBJ2-1; D may be TRBD1 (7 bases). The CDR3 consists of 18 residues. Trimming took 5 bases from V and 6 from J, leaving 26 bases between them. Germline V gene data show CDR1 as LGHDT and CDR2 as YNNKEL (reference sequence). The CDR3 DNA reads TGTGCCAGCAGCAGCCACCCGACAGGGAGGAGGGGTGGCAATGAGCAGTTCTTC. This sequence encodes CASSSHPTGRRGGNEQFF.

The rearrangement links TRBV4-3 to TRBJ1-2, with TRBD1 as a possible D gene (6 bases). This CDR3 region has 14 residues. V lost 0 bases, J lost 5 bases, and 10 bases lay in between. Germline V gives CDR1 LGHNA, CDR2 YSLEER. The DNA of the CDR3 is TGCGCCAGCAGCCAAGATGAGGGGGTATATGGCTACACCTTC. Translated, it gives CASSQDEGVYGYTF.

V gene TRBV20-1 combines with J gene TRBJ2-6; D is ambiguous. CDR1 is DFQATT, CDR2 SNEGSKA, per germline (reference sequence). V dropped 6 bases and J dropped 0 bases, with 15 bases sitting between them. The length of the CDR3 is 16 residues. CDR3: CSAPPYLSSGANVLTF. CDR3 coding DNA: TGCAGTGCCCCCCCATATCTAAGCTCTGGGGCCAACGTCCTGACTTTC.

The chain recombines TRBV9 with TRBJ2-1, with 9 bases aligning to TRBD2. Germline CDR1 SGDLS, CDR2 YYNGEE. This CDR3 comprises 18 residues. The trim removed 0 bases at V and 6 bases at J, leaving 13 bases unmatched. DNA of the CDR3: TGTGCCAGCAGCGTAGTTCCGGGAGGTAGCGGGGGCCGCAATGAGCAGTTCTTC. This codes for CASSVVPGGSGGRNEQFF.

Of note for this clonotype: Since a much larger clone is just one base distant, this may be a read error. The CDR3 nucleotides are TGTGTCAGCAGCGACAGCCATGCAGATACGCAGTATTTT. This gives the protein CVSSDSHADTQYF. The V and J genes are TRBV12-3 or TRBV12-4 and TRBJ2-3; possibly TRBD1 for D (5 bases). The CDR3 sequence is 13 residues long.

This chain connects TRBV4-1 to TRBJ1-1; unclear D gene. CDR1 and CDR2 (germline): MGHRA, YSYEKL. V was cut by 0 bases and J by 6 bases, with 14 bases left in between. The CDR3 loop spans 15 amino acids. The DNA for the CDR3 is TGCGCCAGCAGCCAAGATCTATGGGGTGGCCCTGAAGCTTTCTTT. It translates to CASSQDLWGGPEAFF.

The chain's CDR3 is CASSYGGGLKNIQYF. CDR3 DNA: TGTGCCAGCAGCTACGGCGGGGGGTTAAAAAACATTCAGTACTTC. This chain links TRBV7-2 with TRBJ2-4, with 8 positions matching TRBD2. CDR1 and CDR2 from the germline V gene are SGHTA and FQGNSA. The CDR3 runs to 15 residues. V dropped 4 bases and J dropped 4; count of bases not matched to a gene: 6.

The chain uses TRBV25-1 and TRBJ2-5; D may be TRBD2 (6 bases). The CDR3 spans 15 residues. Trimming removed 6 bases from V and 5 bases from J, with 19 bases in between. CDR1 MGHDK and CDR2 SYGVNS come from the germline V gene. Here the CDR3 DNA reads TGTGCCAGCAGCCCCTACGGGGGTAGCGGTGAGACCCAGTACTTC. This encodes CASSPYGGSGETQYF.

In this sample, this clonotype turned up a few times. This chain joins TRBV6-5 and TRBJ1-1; a possible D gene is TRBD1 (6 bases). V was cut by 4 bases and J by 1 base, with 13 bases left in between. The CDR3 has 15 residues. Looked up from germline, CDR1 is MNHEY and CDR2 is SVGAGI. CDR3 amino acids: CASSLTGPPNTEAFF. CDR3 coding DNA: TGTGCCAGCAGTTTGACAGGCCCTCCGAACACTGAAGCTTTCTTT.

The rearrangement uses TRBV5-1 and TRBJ2-7; 13 bases line up with TRBD2. Trimming removed 3 bases from V and 2 bases from J; junction bases left unmatched: 5. CDR3 size: 16 residues. Germline V gene sequence: CDR1 SGHRS, CDR2 YFSETQ. CDR3: CASSSGTSGDPYEQYF. As DNA, the CDR3 is TGCGCCAGCAGCTCAGGGACTAGCGGGGACCCCTACGAGCAGTACTTC.

The genes are TRBV5-1 and TRBJ1-1, with TRBD1 matching over 8 bases. Germline-derived CDR1 and CDR2 are SGHRS and YFSETQ. V lost 2 bases and J lost 3; bases outside the gene matches: 6. This CDR3 has 15 amino acids. The chain's CDR3 is CASSFWGTGDTEAFF. The CDR3 nucleotides read TGCGCCAGCAGCTTTTGGGGGACAGGTGACACTGAAGCTTTCTTT.

This clonotype was seen repeatedly, ten times or more. The chain links TRBV6-2 or TRBV6-3 to TRBJ2-5; D might be TRBD1 (5 bases). The CDR3 sequence is 13 residues long. V dropped 5 bases and J dropped 2 bases, with 9 bases sitting between them. Germline V gene data show CDR1 as MNHEY and CDR2 as SVGEGT. CDR3 DNA sequence: TGTGCCAGCAGTCAGGGAATTCAAGAGACCCAGTACTTC. Residues: CASSQGIQETQYF.

V is TRBV20-1 and J is TRBJ2-5; TRBD2 aligns across 8 bases. The ends lost 4 bases at V and 2 bases at J; junction bases unmatched: 9. Germline V gene data show CDR1 as DFQATT and CDR2 as SNEGSKA (reference sequence). The CDR3 totals 15 residues. The CDR3 spells CSATSETSAQETQYF. The CDR3, as DNA: TGCAGTGCTACATCCGAGACTAGCGCACAAGAGACCCAGTACTTC.

Turning to this clonotype: Relative to the germline gene, one junction end is altered; a read error may explain this. This chain links TRBV7-6 with TRBJ1-2, with a weak D call TRBD1 (5 bases). The CDR3 runs 13 residues. Looked up from germline, CDR1 is SGHVS and CDR2 is FNYEAQ. This CDR3 reads CASSPTGNYGHTF. The CDR3 DNA follows: TGTGCCAGCAGCCCCACAGGAAACTATGGCCACACCTTC.

The V call is TRBV20-1, the J call TRBJ2-1, with 8 bases matching TRBD2. With 7 bases clipped from V and 0 bases from J, the junction kept 8 bases outside the gene matches. CDR1 DFQATT and CDR2 SNEGSKA come from the germline V gene (reference sequence). The CDR3 is 15 residues long. In DNA, the CDR3 is TGCAGTGAGCGGGGGCTCCAAACCTCCTACAATGAGCAGTTCTTC. This translates into CSERGLQTSYNEQFF.

The gene calls are TRBV27 and TRBJ1-4; TRBD1 might be the D (6 bases). V was clipped by 5 bases and J by 6 bases, with 16 bases between them. Germline CDR1 and CDR2: MNHEY and SMNVEV (reference sequence). The CDR3 covers 15 residues. CDR3 sequence reads: CASSPPGATYEKLFF. In DNA form, the CDR3 reads TGTGCCAGCAGTCCCCCGGGGGCGACATATGAAAAACTGTTTTTT.